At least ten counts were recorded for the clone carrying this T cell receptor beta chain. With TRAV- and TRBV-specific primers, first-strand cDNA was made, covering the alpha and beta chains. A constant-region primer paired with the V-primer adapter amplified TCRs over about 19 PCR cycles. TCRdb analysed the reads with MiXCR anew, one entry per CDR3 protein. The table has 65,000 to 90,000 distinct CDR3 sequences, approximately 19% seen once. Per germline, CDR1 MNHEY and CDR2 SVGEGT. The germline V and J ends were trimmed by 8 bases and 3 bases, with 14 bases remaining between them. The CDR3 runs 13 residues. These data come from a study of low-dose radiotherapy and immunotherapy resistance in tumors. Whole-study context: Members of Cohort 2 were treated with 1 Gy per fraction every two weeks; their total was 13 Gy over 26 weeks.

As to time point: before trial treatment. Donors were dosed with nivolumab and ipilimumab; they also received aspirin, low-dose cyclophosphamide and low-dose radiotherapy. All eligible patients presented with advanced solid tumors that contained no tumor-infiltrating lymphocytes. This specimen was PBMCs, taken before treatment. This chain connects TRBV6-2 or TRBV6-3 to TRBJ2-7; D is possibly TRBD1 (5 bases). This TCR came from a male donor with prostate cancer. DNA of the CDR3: TGTGCCAGCCAACAGGCCGTCTTCTACGAGCAGTACTTC. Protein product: CASQQAVFYEQYF.